What follows describes a single T cell receptor (beta chain). Antigen: not known. The entry originates in a study of identical twins. Looked up from germline, CDR1 is KGHDR and CDR2 is SFDVKD. The CDR3 covers 16 residues. With 3 bases removed from V and 4 bases from J, the gap between germline ends came to 16 bases. Study-wide points: Zero-insertion analyses could be partly confounded by invariant MAIT and iNKT cells.

TCRdb ran MiXCR on the 5' RACE reads and lists one entry per CDR3 protein. In the table there are 690,000 or so distinct CDR3 sequences, more than 6.5% of which are singletons. The sample was also reused in another study, on yellow fever vaccine responses in identical twins.

The chain joins TRBV24-1 to TRBJ2-3; D may be TRBD1 or TRBD2 (5 bases each). Sample: PBMCs. This sequence originates from a woman aged 18-29 years in good health. The CDR3 DNA follows: TGTGCCACCAGTGATGCCGGGACGTACAGTTCAGATACGCAGTATTTT. Amino acid sequence: CATSDAGTYSSDTQYF.